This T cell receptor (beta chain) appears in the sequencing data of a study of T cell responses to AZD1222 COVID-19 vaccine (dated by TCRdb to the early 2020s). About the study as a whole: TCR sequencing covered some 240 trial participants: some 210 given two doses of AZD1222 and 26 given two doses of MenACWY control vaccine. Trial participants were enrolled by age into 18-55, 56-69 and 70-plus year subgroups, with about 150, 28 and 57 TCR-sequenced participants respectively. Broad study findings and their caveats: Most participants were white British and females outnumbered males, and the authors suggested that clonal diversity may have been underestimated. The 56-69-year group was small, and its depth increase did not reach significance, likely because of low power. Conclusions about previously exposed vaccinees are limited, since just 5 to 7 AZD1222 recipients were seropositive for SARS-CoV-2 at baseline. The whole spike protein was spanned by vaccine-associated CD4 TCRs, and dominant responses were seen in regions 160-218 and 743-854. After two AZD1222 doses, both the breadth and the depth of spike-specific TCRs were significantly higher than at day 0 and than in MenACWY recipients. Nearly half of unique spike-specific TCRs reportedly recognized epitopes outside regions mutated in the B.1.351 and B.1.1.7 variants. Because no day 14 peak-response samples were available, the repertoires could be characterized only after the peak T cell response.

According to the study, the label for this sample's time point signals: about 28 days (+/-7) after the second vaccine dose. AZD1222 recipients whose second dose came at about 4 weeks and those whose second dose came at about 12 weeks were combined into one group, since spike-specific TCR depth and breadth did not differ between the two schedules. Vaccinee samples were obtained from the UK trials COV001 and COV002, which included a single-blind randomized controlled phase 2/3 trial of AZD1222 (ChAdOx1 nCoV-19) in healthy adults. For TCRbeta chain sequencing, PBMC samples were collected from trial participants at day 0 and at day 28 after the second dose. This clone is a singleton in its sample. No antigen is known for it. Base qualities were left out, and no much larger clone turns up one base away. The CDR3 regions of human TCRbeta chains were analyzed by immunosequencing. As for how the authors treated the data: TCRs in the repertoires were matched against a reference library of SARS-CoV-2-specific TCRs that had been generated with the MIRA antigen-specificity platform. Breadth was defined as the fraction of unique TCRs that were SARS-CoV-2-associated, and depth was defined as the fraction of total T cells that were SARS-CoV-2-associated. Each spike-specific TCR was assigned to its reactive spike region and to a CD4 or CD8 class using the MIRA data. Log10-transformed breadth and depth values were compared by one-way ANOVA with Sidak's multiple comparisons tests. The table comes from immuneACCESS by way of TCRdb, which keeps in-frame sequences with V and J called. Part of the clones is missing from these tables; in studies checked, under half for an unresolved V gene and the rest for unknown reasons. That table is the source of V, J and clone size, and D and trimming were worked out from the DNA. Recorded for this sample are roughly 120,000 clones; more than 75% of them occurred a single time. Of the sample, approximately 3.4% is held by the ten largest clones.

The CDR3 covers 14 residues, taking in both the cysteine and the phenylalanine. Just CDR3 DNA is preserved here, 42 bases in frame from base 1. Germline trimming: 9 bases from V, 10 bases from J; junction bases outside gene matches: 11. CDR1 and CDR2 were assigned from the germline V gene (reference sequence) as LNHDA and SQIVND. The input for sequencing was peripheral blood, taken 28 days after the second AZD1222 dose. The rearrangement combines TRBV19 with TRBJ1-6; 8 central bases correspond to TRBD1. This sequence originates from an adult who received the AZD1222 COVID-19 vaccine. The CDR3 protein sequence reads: CASAGTGNYSPLHF. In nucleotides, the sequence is TGTGCCAGCGCCGGGACAGGAAACTACTCACCCCTCCACTTT.